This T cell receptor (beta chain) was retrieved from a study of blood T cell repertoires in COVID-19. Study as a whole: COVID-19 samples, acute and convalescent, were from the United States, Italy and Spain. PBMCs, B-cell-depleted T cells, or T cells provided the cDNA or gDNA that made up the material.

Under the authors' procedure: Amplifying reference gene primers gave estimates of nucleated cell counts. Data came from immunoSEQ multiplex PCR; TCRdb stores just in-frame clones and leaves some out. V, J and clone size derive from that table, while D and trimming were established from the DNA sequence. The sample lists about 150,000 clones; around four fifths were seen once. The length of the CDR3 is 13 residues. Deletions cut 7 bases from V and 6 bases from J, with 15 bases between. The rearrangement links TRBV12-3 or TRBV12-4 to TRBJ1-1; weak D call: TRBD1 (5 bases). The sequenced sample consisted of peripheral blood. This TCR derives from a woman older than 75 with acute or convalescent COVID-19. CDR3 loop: CASNRWGGAEAFF. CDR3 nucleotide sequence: TGTGCCAGCAATCGGTGGGGGGGGGCTGAAGCTTTCTTT.